This entry describes one TCR beta chain. The source of the sample is a study of T cell changes during pregnancy in multiple sclerosis. The germline V gene encodes CDR1 MRHNA and CDR2 SNTAGT. The CDR3 loop spans 15 amino acids. V lost 3 bases, J lost 7 bases, and 8 bases stayed unmatched. Repertoires were generated with immunoSEQ multiplex PCR, while TCRdb's copy carries only in-frame clones and drops some. The data show 40,000 to 50,000 clones, 85% to 95% seen once. The chain links TRBV6-4 to TRBJ2-1; TRBD2 agrees at 8 bases. The sequence was collected from a female donor with multiple sclerosis, enrolled in a pregnancy study. The specimen comprised CD4+ T cells from peripheral blood mononuclear cells, sampled in the third trimester of pregnancy. CDR3 bases: TGTGCCAGCAGTGAAGGCGGGAGGATAAGAAATGAGCAGTTCTTC. Protein product: CASSEGGRIRNEQFF.